These T cell receptor beta chains were read from a single sample in a study of CD8+CD57+ T cells in acquired aplastic anemia. Each CDR3 protein gets one entry after TCRdb re-called the reads with MiXCR. The sample lists just over 400,000 distinct CDR3 sequences, roughly 68% seen once, with 4% in the top ten. The sample was sorted CD4+, CD8+, or CD8+CD57+ T cells (not recorded which) from PBMCs. The receptors come from a human donor in good health, serving as a control. Each CDR3 is given with its conserved first and last residue. The order of the fields is V gene, CDR3 length, D gene, clone size, J gene, CDR3 protein, CDR3 DNA. The D gene is left open where the match is weak. The size entry is marked missing in some rows and otherwise reads once, few, many or a size class.

TRBV15	14	.	.	TRBJ2-7	CATSRDRDSGEQYF	TGTGCCACCAGCAGGGACCGGGACTCAGGCGAGCAGTACTTC
TRBV9	14	TRBD2	few	TRBJ2-7	CASSEGGEPYEQYF	TGTGCCAGCAGCGAGGGAGGGGAGCCCTACGAGCAGTACTTC
TRBV19	13	.	.	TRBJ2-3	CASSIKLSDTQYF	TGTGCCAGTAGTATAAAACTGTCAGATACGCAGTATTTT
TRBV7-8	16	TRBD1	.	TRBJ2-5	CASSLIGTGGWETQYF	TGTGCCAGCAGCCTCATCGGGACAGGGGGTTGGGAGACCCAGTACTTC
TRBV11-1	17	TRBD2	.	TRBJ2-3	CASSLIASGGAADTQYF	TGTGCCAGCAGCTTAATTGCTAGCGGGGGGGCCGCGGATACGCAGTATTTT
TRBV7-9	13	.	.	TRBJ2-1	CASSVQAMETQFF	TGTGCCAGCAGCGTACAAGCGATGGAGACCCAGTTCTTC
TRBV20-1	13	.	many	TRBJ1-4	CSASTGTREKLFF	TGCAGTGCCAGCACCGGGACAAGGGAAAAACTGTTTTTT
TRBV12-3/TRBV12-4	13	.	.	TRBJ1-1	CASGNLGNTEAFF	TGTGCCAGTGGTAACCTTGGGAACACTGAAGCTTTCTTT
TRBV29-1	12	.	.	TRBJ1-2	CSGEEGEAGYTF	TGCAGCGGTGAGGAGGGAGAGGCTGGCTACACCTTC
TRBV11-3	15	.	many	TRBJ2-2	CASSKQGSGTGELFF	TGTGCCAGCAGCAAACAGGGTAGCGGCACCGGGGAGCTGTTTTTT
TRBV7-9	17	TRBD2	many	TRBJ2-5	CASSPLKGTSALETQYF	TGTGCCAGCAGCCCCCTTAAAGGGACTAGCGCCTTGGAGACCCAGTACTTC
TRBV29-1	14	TRBD1	.	TRBJ1-1	CSAEEGAVNTEAFF	TGCAGCGCCGAGGAGGGGGCGGTGAACACTGAAGCTTTCTTT
TRBV11-2	15	.	.	TRBJ2-3	CASSLDAVGTDTQYF	TGTGCCAGCAGCTTAGATGCGGTGGGCACAGATACGCAGTATTTT
TRBV7-2	14	.	.	TRBJ1-5	CASSLGAYNQPQHF	TGTGCCAGCAGCTTAGGGGCGTACAATCAGCCCCAGCATTTT
TRBV20-1	17	.	many	TRBJ1-2	CSADTRGTWGLDYGYTF	TGCAGTGCTGACACCCGGGGAACTTGGGGGCTAGACTATGGCTACACCTTC
TRBV20-1	13	TRBD1	.	TRBJ1-6	CSASQGVNSPLHF	TGCAGTGCCAGCCAGGGGGTGAATTCACCCCTCCACTTT
TRBV7-8	14	.	.	TRBJ1-5	CATSSGQGRETQHF	TGTGCCACCAGCTCTGGCCAGGGCCGGGAGACCCAGCATTTT